The clone carrying this TCR beta chain was counted at least ten times. This sample was taken from a study of identical twins. TCRdb used MiXCR to reprocess the 5' RACE reads, holding one entry per CDR3 protein. The sample has around 280,000 distinct CDR3 sequences; about 8.9% are singletons. Germline CDR1 is PRHDT and CDR2 is FYEKMQ (reference sequence). The CDR3 is 16 amino acids. The trim removed 5 bases at V and 9 bases at J, leaving 13 bases unmatched. These data were likewise used in another study, on yellow fever vaccine responses in identical twins.

The chain has TRBV13 and TRBJ2-1; 10 bases are shared with TRBD2. Input material: memory (CD45RO+) T cells sorted from blood. This clonotype originated in a young woman in good health. CDR3 nucleotides: TGTGCCAGCAGCCCCCCGGGTAGCGGGAGGATTTTTGAGCAGTTCTTC. This codes for CASSPPGSGRIFEQFF.